One sample yielded the 6 T cell receptor beta chains listed below, sequenced in a study of cytomegalovirus exposure and HLA in healthy donors (TCRdb year 2017). The library was built by means of the immunoSEQ multiplex PCR assay. For the multiplex PCR, a mixture combining 60 forward primers for TCR Vbeta segments and 13 reverse primers for TCR Jbeta segments was used. This is the immuneACCESS table as TCRdb keeps it, with only in-frame sequences that have V and J called. A part of the clones is gone; compared with another copy, unresolved V genes explain less than half, and the rest is unexplained. The sample contains more than 140,000 clones, 55% to 70% of them found a single time. The ten largest clonotypes hold over 2.5% of the sample. Sequences were obtained from PBMCs. These receptors were obtained from a woman in her 30s in good health and CMV-seropositive.

The chain has TRBV29-1 and TRBJ2-4; 10 bases fit TRBD1. The V and J ends lost 5 bases and 5 bases, in that order; junction bases with no gene match: 3. CDR3 size: 13 residues. The germline gives CDR1 SQVTM, CDR2 ANQGSEA. CDR3 loop: CSVYGTGENIQYF. The CDR3 DNA is TGCAGCGTTTACGGGACAGGGGAAAACATTCAGTACTTC.

This clone was recorded once. J is TRBJ1-4 and V is TRBV27; D is uncertain. The CDR3 totals 16 residues. The germline CDR1 and CDR2 sequences are MNHEY and SMNVEV (reference sequence). The V end lost 1 base, the J end lost 8 bases, and 17 bases lay between the germline ends. CDR3 DNA: TGTGCCAGCAGTTTATTAAGGAGCGGGGTTGGAGAAAAACTGTTTTTT. This encodes CASSLLRSGVGEKLFF.

This clone was seen a single time. The chain is built from TRBV7-2 and TRBJ1-1, with D possibly matching TRBD1 (6 bases). This CDR3 contains 17 residues. CDR1 and CDR2 (germline): SGHTA, FQGNSA. V dropped 5 bases and J dropped 4 bases, with 23 bases sitting between them. CDR3 residues: CASSARGGSQRVTEAFF. The CDR3 DNA reads as TGTGCCAGCAGCGCCCGAGGGGGTAGTCAGCGAGTCACTGAAGCTTTCTTT.

This clone was seen only a few times. The chain carries TRBV11-3 and TRBJ2-5, with TRBD1 as a possible D gene (5 bases). The CDR3 is 14 residues long. Trimming removed 3 bases at V and 2 bases at J, with 10 bases between. Germline-derived CDR1 and CDR2 are SGHNT and YENEEA. CDR3 loop: CASSFIDRQETQYF. In nucleotides, the CDR3 is TGTGCCAGCAGCTTTATCGACAGACAAGAGACCCAGTACTTC.

This sequence joins TRBV6-5 and TRBJ1-2; D not certain. V shed 5 bases and J shed 4 bases, with 14 bases lying between them. This CDR3 spans 14 amino acids. Germline CDR1 reads MNHEY; CDR2 reads SVGAGI. Here the CDR3 reads CASSSWTEGYGYTF. The CDR3 nucleotides read TGTGCCAGCAGTAGTTGGACGGAGGGCTATGGCTACACCTTC.

The J gene is TRBJ1-2, the V gene TRBV5-8; TRBD1 matches 7 bases. The CDR3 has 16 residues. From germline, CDR1 is SGHTS and CDR2 YDEGEE. After removal of 3 bases from V and 3 bases from J, the junction contained 11 bases not matched to a gene. The CDR3 nucleotides are TGTGCCAGCAGCTCTACCGACAGGGAAATATACTATGGCTACACCTTC. This codes for CASSSTDREIYYGYTF.